The 23 T cell receptor beta chains below all came from one sample that was sequenced in a study of cytomegalovirus exposure and HLA in healthy donors. PCR used 60 Vbeta primers and 13 Jbeta primers. Profiling relied on immunoSEQ multiplex PCR, and the TCRdb table lists in-frame clones only, not all of them. The sample table includes roughly 100,000 clones. Sequencing input: PBMCs. The receptors shown here come from a man in his forties in good health and CMV-seronegative.

This chain links TRBV27 with TRBJ2-7; 7 bases are shared with TRBD1. The ends lost 6 bases at V and 3 bases at J; junction bases unmatched: 11. Germline V gene lookup returns CDR1 MNHEY and CDR2 SMNVEV (reference sequence). The CDR3 loop spans 15 amino acids. The CDR3 loop is CASSPRGYTLYEQYF. The DNA for the CDR3 is TGTGCCAGCAGCCCCAGGGGGTACACCCTCTACGAGCAGTACTTC.

The V call is TRBV7-2, the J call TRBJ2-1; 9 bases map to TRBD2. The CDR3 extends over 16 amino acids. The V gene's germline CDR1 is SGHTA and CDR2 FQGNSA. V was pared by 3 bases and J by 4 bases, with 7 bases of the junction left unmatched. The CDR3 DNA follows: TGTGCCAGCAGCTTGAGGGCGGGAGGGCCTTACAATGAGCAGTTCTTC. It yields the protein CASSLRAGGPYNEQFF.

The chain combines TRBV9 with TRBJ1-2; D remains ambiguous. The germline V and J ends were trimmed by 1 base and 8 bases, with 6 bases remaining between them. CDR1 SGDLS and CDR2 YYNGEE come from the germline V gene. The CDR3 is 11 residues long. The CDR3 spells CASSVNFGYTF. CDR3 in DNA: TGTGCCAGCAGCGTAAACTTCGGCTACACCTTC.

This chain connects TRBV29-1 to TRBJ1-5, with D hard to call. The CDR3 totals 12 residues. Trimming stripped 4 bases from V and 0 bases from J, with 4 bases between. Germline V CDR1 and CDR2: SQVTM, ANQGSEA. CDR3 DNA: TGCAGCGTTGCCGGTAGCAATCAGCCCCAGCATTTT. It is translated as CSVAGSNQPQHF.

The rearrangement joins TRBV10-3 to TRBJ1-3; 7 bases match TRBD1. This CDR3 comprises 15 residues. V gave up 5 bases and J gave up 0 bases; unmatched junction bases: 4. The germline V gene has CDR1 ENHRY and CDR2 SYGVKD. CDR3 sequence (DNA): TGTGCCATCAGTCCCGGACAGGCCTCTGGAAACACCATATATTTT. Translation: CAISPGQASGNTIYF.

The chain links TRBV7-9 to TRBJ1-6; D ambiguous. The CDR3 has 15 residues. V dropped 1 base and J dropped 5 bases, with 9 bases sitting between them. CDR1 and CDR2 (germline): SEHNR, FQNEAQ (reference sequence). The CDR3 spells CASSLGGRHNSPLHF. CDR3 in DNA: TGTGCCAGCAGCTTAGGTGGCAGGCATAATTCACCCCTCCACTTT.

This chain uses TRBV5-4 with TRBJ1-2, with 7 nucleotides matching TRBD1. The CDR3 extends over 15 amino acids. Germline CDR1 is SGHNT and CDR2 is YYREEE (reference sequence). V trimming: 4 bases; J trimming: 12 bases; junction bases outside the gene matches: 18. CDR3 in DNA: TGTGCCAGCAGCCTAGGGACAGCCCCTCCTTATGAGGACACCTTC. This translates into CASSLGTAPPYEDTF.

This sequence joins TRBV7-9 and TRBJ2-1; 7 bases are a match to TRBD1. V lost 5 bases, J lost 7 bases, and 5 bases stayed unmatched. The length of the CDR3 is 13 residues. The germline V gene has CDR1 SEHNR and CDR2 FQNEAQ (reference sequence). The CDR3 sequence is CASSAVQGNEQFF. CDR3 DNA sequence: TGTGCCAGCAGCGCGGTACAGGGGAATGAGCAGTTCTTC.

The V gene is TRBV13, the J gene TRBJ1-1; a possible D gene is TRBD1 (6 bases). This CDR3 contains 13 residues. Trimming removed 3 bases from V and 3 bases from J, with 8 bases in between. Germline V gives CDR1 PRHDT, CDR2 FYEKMQ (reference sequence). DNA of the CDR3: TGTGCCAGCAGCTTGGGACAATACACTGAAGCTTTCTTT. Its protein product is CASSLGQYTEAFF. Full variable domain (remainder filled in from reference TRBV13 and TRBJ1-1): AAGVIQSPRHLIKEKRETATLKCYPIPRHDTVYWYQQGPGQDPQFLISFYEKMQSDKGSIPDRFSAQQFSDYHSELNMSSLELGDSALYFCASSLGQYTEAFFGQGTRLTVV.

The genes are TRBV4-3 and TRBJ2-5; the D gene is possibly TRBD2 (6 bases). Near its end, the DNA agrees better with TRBJ2-7, so the J call may be wrong. Germline CDR1 LGHNA, CDR2 YSLEER. The CDR3 length is 16 residues. The CDR3 is CASSQEREAVLYEQYF. Written as DNA, the CDR3 is TGCGCCAGCAGCCAAGAGAGGGAGGCGGTTTTATACGAGCAGTACTTC.

The chain couples TRBV27 to TRBJ2-5, with a tentative D call TRBD2 (5 bases). The CDR3 totals 14 residues. The germline V gene encodes CDR1 MNHEY and CDR2 SMNVEV (reference sequence). Between the trimmed V and J ends, which lost 5 bases and 1 base, there was a span of 11 bases. In DNA form, the CDR3 reads TGTGCCAGCAGTCCACCGGGAATCCAAGAGACCCAGTACTTC. This sequence encodes CASSPPGIQETQYF.

The chain has TRBV19 and TRBJ1-5, with D unresolved. V lost 5 bases to trimming and J lost 5 bases, with 10 bases between them. CDR1 and CDR2 (germline): LNHDA, SQIVND (reference sequence). CDR3 length equals 13 residues. The CDR3 spells CASSLAVDQPQHF. The CDR3 DNA follows: TGTGCCAGTAGTTTGGCGGTCGATCAGCCCCAGCATTTT.

The chain joins TRBV10-2 to TRBJ1-3, with TRBD1 as a possible D gene (5 bases). CDR1 WSHSY and CDR2 SAAADI come from the germline V gene. Trimming cost V 6 bases and J 0 bases, with 12 bases left between them. There are 15 residues in the CDR3. The CDR3 loop is CASSEVTVSGNTIYF. The DNA of the CDR3 is TGCGCCAGCAGCGAGGTGACAGTCTCTGGAAACACCATATATTTT.

The chain carries TRBV6-5 and TRBJ1-5; D unclear. The CDR3 runs 15 residues. Per the germline V gene, CDR1 is MNHEY and CDR2 is SVGAGI. Trimming stripped 5 bases from V and 1 base from J, with 12 bases between. The CDR3 region is CASSLGPISNQPQHF. CDR3 coding DNA: TGTGCCAGCAGTCTTGGGCCGATAAGCAATCAGCCCCAGCATTTT.

This sequence joins TRBV4-1 and TRBJ1-5, with unresolved D. The V and J ends lost 1 base and 9 bases respectively, with 7 bases between them. Germline V CDR1 and CDR2: MGHRA, YSYEKL. CDR3 length: 12 residues. CDR3 residues: CASSQGLGPQHF. The CDR3 nucleotides are TGCGCCAGCAGCCAAGGACTTGGGCCCCAGCATTTT.

The chain uses TRBV27 and TRBJ1-5; D is uncertain. The CDR3 is 13 residues long. Per the germline V gene, CDR1 is MNHEY and CDR2 is SMNVEV (reference sequence). Trimming took off 8 bases at V and 2 bases at J, with 10 bases between the two ends. This CDR3 is CASRGDGNQPQHF. Written as DNA, the CDR3 is TGTGCCAGCCGGGGAGACGGCAATCAGCCCCAGCATTTT.

The chain employs TRBV30 and TRBJ2-1; TRBD2 matches 11 bases. V gave up 4 bases and J gave up 2 bases; unmatched junction bases: 10. CDR1 is GTSNPN, CDR2 SVGIG, per germline (reference sequence). The CDR3 has 17 amino acids. CDR3 coding DNA: TGTGCCTGGAACAAAGGTACGGGACTAGCGGCCTACAATGAGCAGTTCTTC. This translates into CAWNKGTGLAAYNEQFF.

The rearrangement uses TRBV18 and TRBJ1-1, with D uncertain. Trimming stripped 2 bases from V and 4 bases from J, with 8 bases between. CDR3 length: 13 amino acids. CDR1 is KGHSH, CDR2 LQKENI, per germline. Written as DNA, the CDR3 is TGTGCCAGCTCACCAGGAGGGTCCACTGAAGCTTTCTTT. This sequence encodes CASSPGGSTEAFF.

The CDR3 sequence is CASSEGRTAYGYTF. CDR3 bases: TGTGCCAGCAGTGAAGGCCGGACAGCTTATGGCTACACCTTC. The chain recombines TRBV2 with TRBJ1-2; maybe TRBD1 (6 bases). CDR3 length: 14 amino acids. The germline V gene encodes CDR1 SNHLY and CDR2 FYNNEI. The V and J ends lost 1 base and 5 bases respectively, with 11 bases between them.

The chain carries TRBV4-3 and TRBJ1-1; D unclear. Between the trimmed V and J ends, which lost 0 bases and 0 bases, there was a span of 8 bases. CDR3 length: 15 residues. Germline lookup yields CDR1 LGHNA and CDR2 YSLEER. In nucleotides, the CDR3 is TGCGCCAGCAGCCAAGAGGCCTCACTGAACACTGAAGCTTTCTTT. Its translation is CASSQEASLNTEAFF.

The chain links TRBV28 to TRBJ1-2; unclear D gene. Trimming stripped 5 bases from V and 4 bases from J, with 8 bases between. The CDR3 contains 12 residues. CDR1 MDHEN and CDR2 SYDVKM come from the germline V gene. As DNA, the CDR3 is TGTGCCAGCAGTACAGCCCCCTATGGCTACACCTTC. This translates into CASSTAPYGYTF.

J is TRBJ2-5 and V is TRBV9; possible D gene TRBD2, 7 bases. Trimming removed 4 bases at V and 2 bases at J, with 15 bases between. Germline V gene sequence: CDR1 SGDLS, CDR2 YYNGEE. The CDR3 is made up of 15 amino acids. The CDR3 loop is CASSPRGGGQETQYF. As DNA, the CDR3 is TGTGCCAGCAGCCCTCGAGGGGGGGGGCAAGAGACCCAGTACTTC.

The chain recombines TRBV7-2 with TRBJ2-7; 7 nucleotides line up with TRBD1. Looked up from germline, CDR1 is SGHTA and CDR2 is FQGNSA. Trimming removed 2 bases from V and 3 bases from J; junction bases left unmatched: 7. The CDR3 consists of 15 residues. The DNA for the CDR3 is TGTGCCAGCAGCTTACAAGGACAGGCACACTACGAGCAGTACTTC. This gives the protein CASSLQGQAHYEQYF. Supplemented by reference TRBV7-2 and TRBJ2-7, the full variable domain reads GAGVSQSPSNKVTEKGKDVELRCDPISGHTALYWYRQSLGQGLEFLIYFQGNSAPDKSGLPSDRFSAERTGGSVSTLTIQRTQQEDSAVYLCASSLQGQAHYEQYFGPGTRLTVT.